The T cell receptor (beta chain) described here comes from a study of molecular identifiers for immune sequencing clone quantification. Ten or more counts support this clonotype. Its antigen is unknown. Listed TCR primers, together with previously described methods, were used for the bulk TCR libraries. TCRdb used MiXCR to reprocess the PCR reads, holding one entry per CDR3 protein. This sample yields some 580,000 distinct CDR3 sequences, of which about 25% are seen a single time; around 0.78% belongs to the top ten. Study-wide results and caveats: Effector cells had over 99% of their molecules in clones above 20 RNA copies, while naive cells had under 1%.

V lost 4 bases, J lost 1 base, and 14 bases lay in between. There are 15 residues in the CDR3. Germline CDR1 reads SGDLS; CDR2 reads YYNGEE. Naive CD8 T cell sorting was performed on the CD8+CD4-CCR7+CD45RA+ phenotype. The sequenced sample consisted of naive CD8+ T cells from blood, with Jurkat cell RNA spiked in. The subset here: FACS-sorted CD8+CD4-CCR7+CD45RA+ naive T cells. The origin of this receptor is a human donor in good health. Some libraries in this study had Jurkat cell RNA spiked in. The chain uses TRBV9 and TRBJ2-5, with D possibly being TRBD2 (6 bases). CDR3 sequence reads: CASSPGVTGQETQYF. The CDR3 coding sequence is TGTGCCAGCAGCCCGGGAGTAACAGGCCAAGAGACCCAGTACTTC.